This is a list of T cell receptor beta chains from one sample in a study of identical twins. TCRdb passed the 5' RACE reads through MiXCR, listing each CDR3 protein once. The sample holds about 530,000 distinct CDR3 sequences; about a fifth are singletons and the top ten take 0.45% to 0.5%. This same sample was also taken into another study, of yellow fever vaccine responses in identical twins.

Input material: CD4+ T cells sorted from blood. These receptors were taken from a woman in her late teens or twenties in good health. CDR3s include the opening cysteine and the closing phenylalanine or tryptophan. D genes are given only for firm matches. The size entry is marked missing in some rows and otherwise reads once, few, many or a size class.

clone size: .
D gene: .
J gene: TRBJ1-1
V gene: TRBV12-3/TRBV12-4
CDR3 DNA: TGTGCCAGCAGCGTTGTCGGGGGCGCCGCTGAAGCTTTCTTT
CDR3 protein: CASSVVGGAAEAFF

clone size: .
D gene: .
J gene: TRBJ1-5
V gene: TRBV6-5
CDR3 DNA: TGTGCCAGCAGTTACTCGATTGGCGGGCAGCCCCAGCATTTT
CDR3 protein: CASSYSIGGQPQHF

clone size: few
D gene: .
J gene: TRBJ2-5
V gene: TRBV29-1
CDR3 DNA: TGCAGCGTTGGGCTTAGTGTAGAGACCCAGTACTTC
CDR3 protein: CSVGLSVETQYF

clone size: few
D gene: TRBD1
J gene: TRBJ2-3
V gene: TRBV11-1
CDR3 DNA: TGTGCCAGCAGCTTAGGCAGCCAGACAGGGGCCATCACAGATACGCAGTATTTT
CDR3 protein: CASSLGSQTGAITDTQYF

clone size: .
D gene: .
J gene: TRBJ2-6
V gene: TRBV6-5
CDR3 DNA: TGTGCCAGCAGTTACTCGACAGTGACTCGAACCGGGGCCAACGTCCTGACTTTC
CDR3 protein: CASSYSTVTRTGANVLTF

clone size: .
D gene: TRBD1
J gene: TRBJ2-1
V gene: TRBV20-1
CDR3 DNA: TGCAGTGCTGGGGACAGGGCATCCTACAATGAGCAGTTCTTC
CDR3 protein: CSAGDRASYNEQFF

clone size: few
D gene: .
J gene: TRBJ2-3
V gene: TRBV12-3/TRBV12-4
CDR3 DNA: TGTGCCAGCAGTTTGGCGGTAGATACGCAGTATTTT
CDR3 protein: CASSLAVDTQYF

clone size: few
D gene: TRBD2
J gene: TRBJ2-5
V gene: TRBV5-1
CDR3 DNA: TGCGCCAGCAGCCTCCAGACTAGCGGGAGGTACCAAGAGACCCAGTACTTC
CDR3 protein: CASSLQTSGRYQETQYF

clone size: few
D gene: TRBD2
J gene: TRBJ2-1
V gene: TRBV12-3/TRBV12-4
CDR3 DNA: TGTGCCAGCAGTTTTAGCGGGAGTTTTTACAATGAGCAGTTCTTC
CDR3 protein: CASSFSGSFYNEQFF

clone size: few
D gene: .
J gene: TRBJ2-3
V gene: TRBV7-2
CDR3 DNA: TGTGCCAGCAGCTTTGGAACAGCAGATACGCAGTATTTT
CDR3 protein: CASSFGTADTQYF

clone size: .
D gene: TRBD2
J gene: TRBJ2-5
V gene: TRBV20-1
CDR3 DNA: TGCAGTGCTGTTCCGGGACTAGCGGGGGAGCAAGAGACCCAGTACTTC
CDR3 protein: CSAVPGLAGEQETQYF

clone size: few
D gene: .
J gene: TRBJ1-1
V gene: TRBV5-1
CDR3 DNA: TGCGCCAGCAGCTGGGCGGTGACGAACACTGAAGCTTTCTTT
CDR3 protein: CASSWAVTNTEAFF

clone size: few
D gene: .
J gene: TRBJ2-2
V gene: TRBV5-1
CDR3 DNA: TGCGCCAGCAGCCGTTCCGGGATTTCGAACACCGGGGAGCTGTTTTTT
CDR3 protein: CASSRSGISNTGELFF

clone size: many
D gene: .
J gene: TRBJ2-1
V gene: TRBV11-2
CDR3 DNA: TGTGCCAGCAGCACAATCCGTACTAGGGTTGTTGGTGAGCAGTTCTTC
CDR3 protein: CASSTIRTRVVGEQFF

clone size: few
D gene: .
J gene: TRBJ1-4
V gene: TRBV5-1
CDR3 DNA: TGCGCCAGCAGCACGACAGGCGCTAATGAAAAACTGTTTTTT
CDR3 protein: CASSTTGANEKLFF

clone size: few
D gene: .
J gene: TRBJ2-1
V gene: TRBV5-1
CDR3 DNA: TGCGCCAGCAGCTTCCAGGGTTGGGAGCAGTTCTTC
CDR3 protein: CASSFQGWEQFF

clone size: few
D gene: TRBD2
J gene: TRBJ2-1
V gene: TRBV5-1
CDR3 DNA: TGCGCCAGCAGCGATCTAGCGGACAATGAGCAGTTCTTC
CDR3 protein: CASSDLADNEQFF

clone size: few
D gene: .
J gene: TRBJ2-1
V gene: TRBV4-1
CDR3 DNA: TGCGCCAGCAGCCAAGACGGAGGCTGGACCACGGCCCGCAATGAGCAGTTCTTC
CDR3 protein: CASSQDGGWTTARNEQFF

clone size: .
D gene: .
J gene: TRBJ2-5
V gene: TRBV3-1
CDR3 DNA: TGTGCCAGCAGCCCAAGACAGGGAGGTGAGACCCAGTACTTC
CDR3 protein: CASSPRQGGETQYF

clone size: few
D gene: TRBD2
J gene: TRBJ2-1
V gene: TRBV20-1
CDR3 DNA: TGCAGTGCTAGAGGCGCTAGCGGCCCTTACAATGAGCAGTTCTTC
CDR3 protein: CSARGASGPYNEQFF

clone size: few
D gene: TRBD1
J gene: TRBJ2-5
V gene: TRBV5-6
CDR3 DNA: TGTGCCAGCAGCGGTGACAGGGTCGAGACCCAGTACTTC
CDR3 protein: CASSGDRVETQYF

clone size: .
D gene: .
J gene: TRBJ2-3
V gene: TRBV10-3
CDR3 DNA: TGTGCCATCAAAAGGGTTGGCACAGATACGCAGTATTTT
CDR3 protein: CAIKRVGTDTQYF

clone size: .
D gene: .
J gene: TRBJ2-7
V gene: TRBV5-1
CDR3 DNA: TGCGCCAGCAGCTTGGACCTAGGAGGTGGCGAGCAGTACTTC
CDR3 protein: CASSLDLGGGEQYF

clone size: few
D gene: .
J gene: TRBJ2-7
V gene: TRBV12-3/TRBV12-4
CDR3 DNA: TGTGCCAGCAGTTTGGGGTTAGGCGAGCAGTACTTC
CDR3 protein: CASSLGLGEQYF

clone size: .
D gene: .
J gene: TRBJ2-7
V gene: TRBV3-1
CDR3 DNA: TGTGCCAGCAGCCTCAGCGGGTCCCCCTACGAGCAGTACTTC
CDR3 protein: CASSLSGSPYEQYF

clone size: once
D gene: .
J gene: TRBJ2-1
V gene: TRBV20-1
CDR3 DNA: TGCAGTGCTTCGAGGGGACGTTTTACGTCCAATGAGCAGTTCTTC
CDR3 protein: CSASRGRFTSNEQFF

clone size: few
D gene: .
J gene: TRBJ2-5
V gene: TRBV12-3/TRBV12-4
CDR3 DNA: TGTGCCAGCAGTTTAGCGGGGGAGGTCCAAGAGACCCAGTACTTC
CDR3 protein: CASSLAGEVQETQYF

clone size: .
D gene: TRBD1
J gene: TRBJ2-6
V gene: TRBV4-2
CDR3 DNA: TGTGCCAGCATCCAAGCGGTGGGTGTAAGGGGGCCTTACCTCTCTGGGGCCAACGTCCTGACTTTC
CDR3 protein: CASIQAVGVRGPYLSGANVLTF

clone size: few
D gene: TRBD2
J gene: TRBJ2-5
V gene: TRBV4-2
CDR3 DNA: TGTGCCAGCAGCCGGAAGGGGGCTAGCGGGGACCAAGAGACCCAGTACTTC
CDR3 protein: CASSRKGASGDQETQYF

clone size: .
D gene: .
J gene: TRBJ2-1
V gene: TRBV24-1
CDR3 DNA: TGTGCCACCAGTGCTGGGGCGCCCGAGTATGAGCAGTTCTTC
CDR3 protein: CATSAGAPEYEQFF

clone size: many
D gene: TRBD1
J gene: TRBJ2-1
V gene: TRBV12-3/TRBV12-4
CDR3 DNA: TGTGCCAGCAGTCCTGGGACAGTACGACAGAACGGGCAGTTCTTC
CDR3 protein: CASSPGTVRQNGQFF

clone size: few
D gene: TRBD2
J gene: TRBJ2-1
V gene: TRBV20-1
CDR3 DNA: TGCAGTGCTAGAGATCGTCTAGCGGGAGGAATATATGAGCAGTTCTTC
CDR3 protein: CSARDRLAGGIYEQFF

clone size: few
D gene: .
J gene: TRBJ2-5
V gene: TRBV5-1
CDR3 DNA: TGCGCCAGCAGCTTGGAATCCGGGCCTCTCCAAGAGACCCAGTACTTC
CDR3 protein: CASSLESGPLQETQYF

clone size: few
D gene: TRBD1
J gene: TRBJ1-2
V gene: TRBV7-6
CDR3 DNA: TGTGCCAGCAGCTTAGGGGGACAGGGGACCTCCTATGGCTACACCTTC
CDR3 protein: CASSLGGQGTSYGYTF

clone size: .
D gene: .
J gene: TRBJ2-1
V gene: TRBV7-3
CDR3 DNA: TGTGCCAGCAGCCCGCCCCCAGGGAATGAGCAGTTCTTC
CDR3 protein: CASSPPPGNEQFF

clone size: .
D gene: TRBD1
J gene: TRBJ2-2
V gene: TRBV3-1
CDR3 DNA: TGTGCCAGCAGCTTACGGACAGGGGCCCACACCGGGGAGCTGTTTTTT
CDR3 protein: CASSLRTGAHTGELFF

clone size: few
D gene: .
J gene: TRBJ1-2
V gene: TRBV10-3
CDR3 DNA: TGTGCCATCAAATTCGGGGCCGAGAATGGCTACACCTTC
CDR3 protein: CAIKFGAENGYTF

clone size: few
D gene: TRBD1
J gene: TRBJ2-1
V gene: TRBV12-3/TRBV12-4
CDR3 DNA: TGTGCCAGCACAGGGGGCTATGAGCAGTTCTTC
CDR3 protein: CASTGGYEQFF

clone size: few
D gene: .
J gene: TRBJ2-7
V gene: TRBV20-1
CDR3 DNA: TGCAGTGCCGTCCCTTTCAGGACCTACGAGCAGTACTTC
CDR3 protein: CSAVPFRTYEQYF

clone size: many
D gene: TRBD1
J gene: TRBJ2-7
V gene: TRBV7-2
CDR3 DNA: TGTGCCAGCAGCTTAGTTTGGACAGGGGTAGAGCAGTACTTC
CDR3 protein: CASSLVWTGVEQYF